What follows are 28 T cell receptor beta chains derived from one specimen sequenced in a study of blood T cell repertoires in COVID-19. The data were produced by immunoSEQ multiplex PCR, yet TCRdb's version contains in-frame clones alone and is incomplete. The sample contains tens of thousands of clones, 70% to 90% of which appear only once. The source material was peripheral blood. These receptors were collected from a woman aged 80 or over with active or convalescent COVID-19.

The V gene is TRBV4-3, the J gene TRBJ1-6, with 9 nucleotides matching TRBD1. The ends lost 4 bases at V and 7 bases at J; junction bases unmatched: 2. This CDR3 has 14 amino acids. Looked up from germline, CDR1 is LGHNA and CDR2 is YSLEER. The CDR3 DNA follows: TGCGCCAGCAGCCTCGGGACAGGGAATTCACCCCTCCACTTT. It yields the protein CASSLGTGNSPLHF.

The chain combines TRBV7-2 with TRBJ1-6; D may be TRBD1 (5 bases). V was pared by 3 bases and J by 10 bases, with 16 bases between. The CDR3 is 15 amino acids. Germline CDR1 is SGHTA and CDR2 is FQGNSA. CDR3 bases: TGTGCCAGCAGCTTTGCTCGGGGGTCAGGATCACCCCTCCACTTT. Its protein is CASSFARGSGSPLHF.

This sequence joins TRBV7-6 and TRBJ1-4, with D unresolved. V was pared by 0 bases and J by 7 bases, with 6 bases between. The CDR3 is 13 amino acids. Germline assignment: CDR1 SGHVS and CDR2 FNYEAQ. CDR3 DNA sequence: TGTGCCAGCAGCTTAGCGCTCGGTGAAAAACTGTTTTTT. Its protein product is CASSLALGEKLFF.

The chain has TRBV3-1 (or the pseudogene TRBV3-2) and TRBJ2-7; the match to TRBD1 covers 7 bases. The CDR3 has 17 amino acids. Trimming cost V 4 bases and J 4 bases; bases outside gene matches: 16. The germline gives CDR1 LGHDT, CDR2 YNNKEL (reference sequence). CDR3 residues: CASSRLVTGAGSYEQYF. DNA of the CDR3: TGTGCCAGCAGCCGTTTGGTTACAGGGGCCGGATCTTACGAGCAGTACTTC.

The gene calls are TRBV4-3 and TRBJ1-6, with TRBD1 matching 8 bases. The CDR3 is made up of 17 amino acids. Germline loops: CDR1 LGHNA, CDR2 YSLEER. Trimming cost V 0 bases and J 9 bases; bases outside gene matches: 10. CDR3 residues: CASSQDSTGVGRSPLHF. DNA of the CDR3: TGCGCCAGCAGCCAAGATTCGACAGGGGTTGGGCGTTCACCCCTCCACTTT.

This clone was observed a handful of times. The chain employs TRBV29-1 and TRBJ2-7, with a tentative D call TRBD2 (5 bases). The CDR3 sequence is 14 residues long. Germline assignment: CDR1 SQVTM and CDR2 ANQGSEA. V lost 2 bases and J 0 bases, leaving 11 bases between the germline ends. CDR3 in amino acids: CSVENSGSSYEQYF. For the CDR3, the DNA is TGCAGCGTTGAAAACTCGGGAAGCTCCTACGAGCAGTACTTC.

The chain carries TRBV5-6 and TRBJ1-4; 9 bases align to TRBD1. The CDR3 totals 17 residues. Trimming at V came to 4 bases and at J to 4 bases, leaving 11 bases not matched to a gene. CDR1 and CDR2 from the germline V gene are SGHDT and YYEEEE. CDR3 sequence: CASSRWNYRGLNEKLFF. The CDR3 region has the DNA TGTGCCAGCAGCCGATGGAACTACAGGGGGCTTAATGAAAAACTGTTTTTT.

This sequence joins TRBV4-2 and TRBJ1-4; D is ambiguous. The germline CDR1 and CDR2 sequences are LGHNA and YNFKEQ. This CDR3 is 15 amino acids long. V lost 2 bases and J lost 4, with 11 bases in between. DNA for the CDR3: TGTGCCAGCAGCCAAAATGGAGGGTTTAATGAAAAACTGTTTTTT. It translates to CASSQNGGFNEKLFF.

The V call is TRBV29-1, the J call TRBJ2-3; D remains unclear. There are 11 residues in the CDR3. The V gene's germline CDR1 is SQVTM and CDR2 ANQGSEA. Trimming pared 6 bases from V and 6 bases from J, leaving 10 bases between. CDR3 in amino acids: CSVTGLDTQYF. CDR3 DNA sequence: TGCAGCGTGACGGGTTTGGATACGCAGTATTTT.

This clone was observed once. This chain uses TRBV6-7 with TRBJ1-5; a possible D gene is TRBD1 (5 bases). TRBV6-7 qualifies as an ORF whose function is uncertain. The CDR3 length is 18 residues. Trimming took off 2 bases at V and 3 bases at J, with 20 bases between the two ends. This CDR3 is CASSYTVLIDSPNQPQHF. DNA of the CDR3: TGTGCCAGCAGTTACACCGTATTGATCGACAGCCCCAATCAGCCCCAGCATTTT.

This clone was seen a few times. The chain combines TRBV7-9 with TRBJ2-7; TRBD1 matches 9 bases. Germline lookup yields CDR1 SEHNR and CDR2 FQNEAQ (reference sequence). The CDR3 spans 14 residues. The junction had 5 bases not matched to a gene; V was cut back by 2 bases and J by 6 bases. The CDR3 DNA follows: TGTGCCAGCAGCTTACGGGACAGGGAAGCCGAGCAGTACTTC. Protein product: CASSLRDREAEQYF.

The gene calls are TRBV4-2 and TRBJ1-1; TRBD1 is a possible D gene (5 bases). CDR1 is LGHNA and CDR2 is YNFKEQ in the germline V gene. V was shortened by 4 bases and J by 3 bases, with 15 bases between the two germline ends. CDR3 size: 15 residues. CDR3: CASSPGQIGDTEAFF. CDR3 nucleotides: TGTGCCAGCAGCCCGGGCCAGATAGGGGACACTGAAGCTTTCTTT.

V usage is TRBV12-3 or TRBV12-4 and J usage is TRBJ1-2; tentatively, D is TRBD1 (6 bases). V lost 5 bases and J lost 1, with 8 bases in between. This CDR3 is built from 13 residues. CDR3 protein: CASSKQGNYGYTF. The CDR3 nucleotides are TGTGCCAGCAGTAAACAGGGTAACTATGGCTACACCTTC.

The chain has TRBV7-8 and TRBJ2-1; 12 bases agree with TRBD2. CDR3 length: 15 residues. Trimming cost V 2 bases and J 8 bases; bases outside gene matches: 4. Germline V lookup: CDR1 SGHVS, CDR2 FQNEAQ. This CDR3 is CASSLRLAGADEQFF. CDR3 in DNA: TGTGCCAGCAGCTTACGACTAGCGGGGGCGGATGAGCAGTTCTTC.

The chain is built from TRBV19 and TRBJ1-5; no reliable D call. Trimming cost V 7 bases and J 3 bases, with 16 bases left between them. In germline, CDR1 is LNHDA, CDR2 SQIVND (reference sequence). The CDR3 is 15 residues long. The CDR3 DNA is TGTGCCAGTAACCCGGCGGCCGGATTCAATCAGCCCCAGCATTTT. Its translation is CASNPAAGFNQPQHF.

This clone appeared a few times. This chain joins TRBV7-9 and TRBJ1-1; 8 nucleotides match TRBD1. CDR1 and CDR2 from the germline V gene are SEHNR and FQNEAQ (reference sequence). V dropped 7 bases and J dropped 1; count of bases not matched to a gene: 5. This CDR3 spans 14 amino acids. The CDR3 sequence is CASTTTGGNTEAFF. In nucleotides, the CDR3 is TGTGCCAGCACCACAACAGGGGGGAACACTGAAGCTTTCTTT. The full variable domain, completed using reference TRBV7-9 and TRBJ1-1, is DTGVSQNPRHKITKRGQNVTFRCDPISEHNRLYWYRQTLGQGPEFLTYFQNEAQLEKSRLLSDRFSAERPKGSFSTLEIQRTEQGDSAMYLCASTTTGGNTEAFFGQGTRLTVV.

This rearrangement joins TRBV5-1 to TRBJ2-7; 14 bases are shared with TRBD2. This CDR3 region has 17 residues. Trimming removed 4 bases from V and 3 bases from J; junction bases left unmatched: 9. Germline CDR1 SGHRS, CDR2 YFSETQ. The CDR3 nucleotides read TGCGCCAGCAGCCCCGGGACTAGCGGGAGAATTGGCTACGAGCAGTACTTC. Protein product: CASSPGTSGRIGYEQYF.

V gene TRBV11-3 combines with J gene TRBJ1-1; tentatively, D is TRBD1 (6 bases). Germline assignment: CDR1 SGHNT and CDR2 YENEEA. V lost 6 bases to trimming and J lost 0 bases, with 8 bases between them. The CDR3 is made up of 13 amino acids. In nucleotides, the CDR3 is TGTGCCAGCAGTCGGACAGTGAACACTGAAGCTTTCTTT. This sequence encodes CASSRTVNTEAFF.

The chain combines TRBV2 with TRBJ2-3; the D is unclear. Trimming stripped 5 bases from V and 0 bases from J, with 3 bases between. The CDR3 is 12 residues long. Germline loops: CDR1 SNHLY, CDR2 FYNNEI. CDR3 coding DNA: TGTGCCAGCAGTACTAGCACAGATACGCAGTATTTT. Its protein product is CASSTSTDTQYF.

J is TRBJ1-4 and V is TRBV7-9; no clear D gene. The V and J ends lost 3 bases and 7 bases respectively, with 12 bases between them. From germline, CDR1 is SEHNR and CDR2 FQNEAQ (reference sequence). The CDR3 runs to 14 residues. The CDR3 region is CASSFRGGGEKLFF. CDR3 bases: TGTGCCAGCAGCTTTCGGGGTGGAGGTGAAAAACTGTTTTTT.

This sequence joins TRBV24-1 and TRBJ2-1; 12 positions match TRBD2. Trimming at V came to 1 base and at J to 10 bases, leaving 4 bases not matched to a gene. The CDR3 runs to 15 residues. The germline V gene has CDR1 KGHDR and CDR2 SFDVKD. For the CDR3, the DNA is TGTGCCACCAGTGATTTCGGCCTAGCGGGAGGGGAGCAGTTCTTC. Protein product: CATSDFGLAGGEQFF.

The chain is built from TRBV3-1 (or the pseudogene TRBV3-2) and TRBJ2-4, with TRBD2 identical over 9 bases. The V gene's germline CDR1 is LGHDT and CDR2 YNNKEL (reference sequence). The CDR3 extends over 17 amino acids. Unmatched junction bases numbered 10, after V lost 4 bases and J lost 3 bases. In nucleotides, the CDR3 is TGTGCCAGCAGCCGGGGGCTAGCGGGACGGGACAAAAACATTCAGTACTTC. Translated: CASSRGLAGRDKNIQYF.

J is TRBJ1-1 and V is TRBV12-3 or TRBV12-4; the match to TRBD1 covers 9 bases. CDR3 length: 13 amino acids. Trimming cost V 5 bases and J 4 bases; bases outside gene matches: 2. The CDR3 nucleotides are TGTGCCAGCAGTACGACAGGGGGCACTGAAGCTTTCTTT. It yields the protein CASSTTGGTEAFF.

The chain combines TRBV28 with TRBJ1-4; 7 positions match TRBD1. V lost 4 bases, J lost 3 bases, and 8 bases stayed unmatched. The CDR3 covers 16 residues. The germline gives CDR1 MDHEN, CDR2 SYDVKM. The CDR3 protein is CASSSLTGDANEKLFF. CDR3 in DNA: TGTGCCAGCAGTTCCCTAACAGGGGACGCTAATGAAAAACTGTTTTTT.

This chain uses TRBV5-4 with TRBJ2-3; 7 nucleotides match TRBD1. The CDR3 runs to 17 residues. From germline, CDR1 is SGHNT and CDR2 YYREEE (reference sequence). The J segment lost 4 bases and the V segment lost 0 bases, leaving 11 bases of the junction unmatched. The CDR3 nucleotides read TGTGCCAGCAGCTTGGTTGGCAGGGGGACGGTCTCAGATACGCAGTATTTT. Translation gives CASSLVGRGTVSDTQYF.

The chain joins TRBV27 to TRBJ2-7; a weak D match, TRBD2 (5 bases). The CDR3 runs to 12 residues. V lost 3 bases to trimming and J lost 6 bases, with 9 bases between them. Germline V gives CDR1 MNHEY, CDR2 SMNVEV (reference sequence). The CDR3 loop reads CASSFLGGEQYF. DNA of the CDR3: TGTGCCAGCAGTTTTCTAGGAGGCGAGCAGTACTTC.

J is TRBJ2-4 and V is TRBV5-1; TRBD1 is a possible D gene (6 bases). This CDR3 is built from 14 residues. V was pared by 6 bases and J by 2 bases, with 12 bases between. CDR1 and CDR2 from the germline V gene are SGHRS and YFSETQ. The CDR3 DNA reads TGCGCCAGCACTAGGGACACGACCAAAAACATTCAGTACTTC. It codes for CASTRDTTKNIQYF.

The chain joins TRBV4-3 to TRBJ2-1; D might be TRBD1 (5 bases). V lost 0 bases, J lost 4 bases, and 10 bases lay in between. Germline assignment: CDR1 LGHNA and CDR2 YSLEER. The CDR3 runs to 15 residues. The CDR3 loop reads CASSQEGASYNEQFF. As DNA, the CDR3 is TGCGCCAGCAGCCAAGAAGGGGCCAGTTACAATGAGCAGTTCTTC.